This TCR beta chain was recovered during a study of cytomegalovirus exposure and HLA in healthy donors. This clone has just a few counts. Antigen unknown. CDR1 is SGHAT, CDR2 FQNNGV, per germline. V was trimmed by 1 base and J by 2 bases, leaving 9 bases between them. The CDR3 loop spans 14 amino acids. Use of 60 Vbeta and 13 Jbeta primers characterized the PCR. Repertoires were generated with immunoSEQ multiplex PCR, while TCRdb's copy carries only in-frame clones and drops some. The table records approximately 100,000 clones, around 76% of them present only once. Study findings and constraints: Using the classifier, cytomegalovirus status was reportedly diagnosed with high specificity and sensitivity. It has been reported that TCR beta sequences accurately predicted the HLA-A and HLA-B alleles of most subjects.

The sequence derives from a woman between 50 and 59 years old in good health and CMV-seropositive. The chain has TRBV11-2 and TRBJ2-7; possible D gene TRBD1, 5 bases. The sequenced material came from PBMCs. This chain's CDR3 is CASSLGQGTYEQYF. The CDR3 DNA reads TGTGCCAGCAGCTTAGGGCAGGGAACCTACGAGCAGTACTTC.